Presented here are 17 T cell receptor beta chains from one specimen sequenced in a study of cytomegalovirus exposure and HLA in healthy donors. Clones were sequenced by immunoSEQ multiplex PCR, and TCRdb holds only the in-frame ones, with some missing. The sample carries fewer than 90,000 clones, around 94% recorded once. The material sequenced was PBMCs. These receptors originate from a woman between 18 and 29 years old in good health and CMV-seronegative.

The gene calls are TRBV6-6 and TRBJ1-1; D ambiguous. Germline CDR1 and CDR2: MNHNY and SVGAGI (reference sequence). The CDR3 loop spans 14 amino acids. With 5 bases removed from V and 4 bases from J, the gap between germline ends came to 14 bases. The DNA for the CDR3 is TGTGCCAGCAGTCCTGCCCGACGGGTCACTGAAGCTTTCTTT. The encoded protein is CASSPARRVTEAFF.

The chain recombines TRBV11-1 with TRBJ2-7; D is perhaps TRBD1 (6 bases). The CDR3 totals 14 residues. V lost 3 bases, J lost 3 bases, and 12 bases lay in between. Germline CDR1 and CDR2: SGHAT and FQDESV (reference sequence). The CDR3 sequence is CASSFIGQNYEQYF. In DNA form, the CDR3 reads TGTGCCAGCAGCTTTATCGGACAGAACTACGAGCAGTACTTC. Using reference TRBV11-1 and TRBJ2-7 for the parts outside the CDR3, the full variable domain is EAEVAQSPRYKITEKSQAVAFWCDPISGHATLYWYRQILGQGPELLVQFQDESVVDDSQLPKDRFSAERLKGVDSTLKIQPAELGDSAMYLCASSFIGQNYEQYFGPGTRLTVT.

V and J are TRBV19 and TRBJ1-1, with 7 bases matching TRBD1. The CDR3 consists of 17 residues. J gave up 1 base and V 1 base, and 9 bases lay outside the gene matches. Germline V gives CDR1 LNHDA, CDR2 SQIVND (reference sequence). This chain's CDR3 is CASSIAGIRGKNTEAFF. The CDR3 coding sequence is TGTGCCAGTAGTATAGCGGGTATCAGGGGGAAGAACACTGAAGCTTTCTTT.

The CDR3 here is CASSGGLAGPQGQFF. The CDR3 DNA is TGTGCCAGCAGTGGGGGGCTAGCGGGCCCTCAGGGGCAGTTCTTC. This chain joins TRBV27 and TRBJ2-1, with 8 bases identical to TRBD2. The CDR3 loop spans 15 amino acids. The V segment lost 5 bases and the J segment 12 bases; nucleotides outside the gene matches: 15. Germline-derived CDR1 and CDR2 are MNHEY and SMNVEV (reference sequence).

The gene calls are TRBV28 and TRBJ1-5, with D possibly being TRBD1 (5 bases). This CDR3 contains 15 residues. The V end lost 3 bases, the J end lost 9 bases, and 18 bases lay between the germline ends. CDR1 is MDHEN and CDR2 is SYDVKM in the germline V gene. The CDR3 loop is CASSFQTASGSPQHF. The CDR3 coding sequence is TGTGCCAGCAGTTTCCAGACAGCGTCGGGTTCGCCCCAGCATTTT.

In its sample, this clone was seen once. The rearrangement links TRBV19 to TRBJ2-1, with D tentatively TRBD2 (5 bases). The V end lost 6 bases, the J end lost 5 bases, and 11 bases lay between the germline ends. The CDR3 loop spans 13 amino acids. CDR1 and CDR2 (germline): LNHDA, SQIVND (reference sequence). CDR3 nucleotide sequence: TGTGCCAGTAGCGGGAACTACCACAATGAGCAGTTCTTC. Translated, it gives CASSGNYHNEQFF. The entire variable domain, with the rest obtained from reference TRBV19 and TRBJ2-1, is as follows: DGGITQSPKYLFRKEGQNVTLSCEQNLNHDAMYWYRQDPGQGLRLIYYSQIVNDFQKGDIAEGYSVSREKKESFPLTVTSAQKNPTAFYLCASSGNYHNEQFFGPGTRLTVL.

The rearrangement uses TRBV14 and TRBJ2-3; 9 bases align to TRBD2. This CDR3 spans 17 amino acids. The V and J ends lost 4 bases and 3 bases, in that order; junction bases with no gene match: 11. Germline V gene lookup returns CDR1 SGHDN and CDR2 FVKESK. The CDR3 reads CASSPWASGIVTDTQYF. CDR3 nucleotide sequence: TGTGCCAGCAGCCCCTGGGCTAGCGGGATAGTAACAGATACGCAGTATTTT.

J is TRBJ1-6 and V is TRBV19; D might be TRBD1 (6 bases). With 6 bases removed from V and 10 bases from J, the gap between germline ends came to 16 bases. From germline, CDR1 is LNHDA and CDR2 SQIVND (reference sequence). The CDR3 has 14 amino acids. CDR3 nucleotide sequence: TGTGCCAGTAGCACAACCGGGACAAAATCACCCCTCCACTTT. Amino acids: CASSTTGTKSPLHF.

The DNA for the CDR3 is TGTGCCAGCAGCTTGGATCTGACATACCTGTACTTC. It specifies CASSLDLTYLYF. V and J are TRBV5-4 and TRBJ2-4; D uncertain. This CDR3 is built from 12 residues. Germline CDR1 and CDR2: SGHNT and YYREEE (reference sequence). V was shortened by 0 bases and J by 15 bases, with 13 bases between the two germline ends. The full variable domain, its missing parts supplied by reference TRBV5-4 and TRBJ2-4, is ETGVTQSPTHLIKTRGQQVTLRCSSQSGHNTVSWYQQALGQGPQFIFQYYREEENGRGNFPPRFSGLQFPNYSSELNVNALELDDSALYLCASSLDLTYLYFGAGTRLSVL.

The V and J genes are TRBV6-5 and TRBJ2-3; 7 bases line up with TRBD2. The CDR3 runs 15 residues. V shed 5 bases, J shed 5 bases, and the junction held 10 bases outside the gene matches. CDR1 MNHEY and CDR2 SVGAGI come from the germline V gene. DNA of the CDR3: TGTGCCAGCAGTGGGCAAGGGACGGGGGGAGATACGCAGTATTTT. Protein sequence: CASSGQGTGGDTQYF.

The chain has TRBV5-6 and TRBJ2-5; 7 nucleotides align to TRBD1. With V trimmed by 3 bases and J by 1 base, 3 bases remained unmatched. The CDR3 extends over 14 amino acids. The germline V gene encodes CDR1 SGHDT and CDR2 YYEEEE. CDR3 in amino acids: CASSYGQVQETQYF. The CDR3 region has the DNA TGTGCCAGCAGCTACGGACAGGTCCAAGAGACCCAGTACTTC.

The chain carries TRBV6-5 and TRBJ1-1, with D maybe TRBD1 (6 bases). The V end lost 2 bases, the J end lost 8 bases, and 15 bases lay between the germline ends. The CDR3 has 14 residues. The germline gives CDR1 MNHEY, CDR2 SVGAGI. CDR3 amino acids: CASSYETGLGEAFF. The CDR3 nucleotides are TGTGCCAGCAGTTACGAGACAGGACTGGGGGAAGCTTTCTTT.

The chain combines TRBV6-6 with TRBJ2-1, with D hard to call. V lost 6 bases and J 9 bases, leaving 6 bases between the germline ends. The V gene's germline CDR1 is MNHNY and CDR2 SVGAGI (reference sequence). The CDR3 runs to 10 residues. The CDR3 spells CASRAGEQFF. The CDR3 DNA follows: TGTGCCAGCAGGGCAGGTGAGCAGTTCTTC.

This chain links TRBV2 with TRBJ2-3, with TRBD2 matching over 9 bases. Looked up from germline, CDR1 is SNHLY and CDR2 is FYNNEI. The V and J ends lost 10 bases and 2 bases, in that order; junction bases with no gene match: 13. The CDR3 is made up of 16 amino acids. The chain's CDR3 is CATALRGGGNTDTQYF. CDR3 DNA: TGTGCCACCGCCCTGCGGGGGGGCGGTAACACAGATACGCAGTATTTT.

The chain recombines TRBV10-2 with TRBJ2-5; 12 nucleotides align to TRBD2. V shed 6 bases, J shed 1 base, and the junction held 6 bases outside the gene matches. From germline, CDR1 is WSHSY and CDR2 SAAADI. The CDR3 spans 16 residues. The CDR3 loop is CASSEGLAGPQETQYF. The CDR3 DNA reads TGCGCCAGCAGCGAGGGACTAGCGGGCCCCCAAGAGACCCAGTACTTC.

Here the CDR3 DNA reads TGTGCCAGCAGCAGAGCCGGGTTAATCACCGGGGAGCTGTTTTTT. It translates to CASSRAGLITGELFF. The chain combines TRBV9 with TRBJ2-2; no reliable D call. This CDR3 is built from 15 residues. The germline CDR1 and CDR2 sequences are SGDLS and YYNGEE. Trimming cost V 4 bases and J 4 bases, with 14 bases left between them.

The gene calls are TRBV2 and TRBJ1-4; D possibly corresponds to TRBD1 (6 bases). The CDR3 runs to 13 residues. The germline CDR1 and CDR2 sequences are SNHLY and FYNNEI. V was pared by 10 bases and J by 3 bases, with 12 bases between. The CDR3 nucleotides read TGTGCCACCGACCAGGGGCCTAATGAAAAACTGTTTTTT. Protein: CATDQGPNEKLFF.